The T cell receptor (beta chain) described here comes from a study of long-term antiretroviral therapy in people with HIV. This clone was seen a single time. Its antigen is as yet unknown. Investigators performed immunoSEQ version v3.0 at survey level. Measured with immunoSEQ multiplex PCR; TCRdb has only the in-frame clones, and not every one. In the table there are about 26,000 clones, more than 85% of which are singletons. Study-wide results and limits: The data indicate that diversity increased after ART but remained below transplant donor controls. Clones expanded before ART dominated the repertoire at all time points. HIV repertoires had narrower CDR3 length ranges than controls.

The CDR3 spans 14 residues. Germline-derived CDR1 and CDR2 are MNHEY and SMNVEV (reference sequence). The germline V and J ends were trimmed by 2 bases and 5 bases, with 12 bases remaining between them. This clonotype was sampled from a middle-aged man with HIV. V is TRBV27 and J is TRBJ1-1, with D perhaps matching TRBD1 (6 bases). The material was unsorted PBMCs, obtained about 2.6 years after starting antiretroviral therapy. In DNA, the CDR3 is TGTGCCAGCAGTTTACAGGGGCGCGCGACTGAAGCTTTCTTT. Its protein product is CASSLQGRATEAFF.